This TCR beta chain derives from a study of T cells expressing NK-cell markers. Study-wide results and limits: Among four donors, these clonotypes also ranked first in the CD3+CD56-NKG2C+ fraction. What remained unclear was the HCMV specificity of expanded NKG2C+ T cell clones.

CDR3 length equals 13 residues. Germline V gene sequence: CDR1 MNHNS, CDR2 SASEGT. About this clonotype: Its antigen is currently unknown.

Researchers built TCR beta cDNA using 5'RACE template switching with UMIs. TCRdb re-called the 5' RACE reads and gives one entry per CDR3 protein, without DNA. This listing includes some 300,000 distinct CDR3 sequences. The TCR originated in a man aged 18 to 35 in good health. The chain uses TRBV6-1 and TRBJ2-5; TCRdb picks TRBD1, but there is no DNA to check that call. Sequenced input: blood T cells: a sorted CD56 or NKG2C T cell subset, CD4+ or CD8+ T cells, or bulk PBMC T cells (not recorded which). The CDR3 sequence: CASSRRGWETQYF.